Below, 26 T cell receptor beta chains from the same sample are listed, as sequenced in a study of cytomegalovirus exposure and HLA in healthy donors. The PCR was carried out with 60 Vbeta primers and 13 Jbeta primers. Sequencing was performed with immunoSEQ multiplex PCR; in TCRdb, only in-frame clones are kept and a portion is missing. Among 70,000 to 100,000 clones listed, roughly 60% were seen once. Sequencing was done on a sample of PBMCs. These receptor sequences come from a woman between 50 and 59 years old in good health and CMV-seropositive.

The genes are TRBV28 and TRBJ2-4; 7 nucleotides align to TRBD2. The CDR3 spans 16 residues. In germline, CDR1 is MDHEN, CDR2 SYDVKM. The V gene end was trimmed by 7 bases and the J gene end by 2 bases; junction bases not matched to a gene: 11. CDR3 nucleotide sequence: TGTGCCAGCACTCCCGTGGGGAGGGGAACCAAAAACATTCAGTACTTC. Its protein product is CASTPVGRGTKNIQYF.

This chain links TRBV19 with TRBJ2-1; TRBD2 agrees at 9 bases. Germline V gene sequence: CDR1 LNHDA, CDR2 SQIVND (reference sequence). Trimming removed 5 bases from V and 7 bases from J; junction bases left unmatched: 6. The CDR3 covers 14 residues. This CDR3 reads CASSSRGGWNEQFF. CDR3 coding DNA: TGTGCCAGTAGTTCGCGGGGGGGCTGGAATGAGCAGTTCTTC.

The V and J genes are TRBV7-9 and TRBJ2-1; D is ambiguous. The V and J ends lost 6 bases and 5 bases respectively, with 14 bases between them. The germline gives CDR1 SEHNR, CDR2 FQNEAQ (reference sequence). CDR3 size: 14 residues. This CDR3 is CASSPAAFHNEQFF. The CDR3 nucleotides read TGTGCCAGCAGTCCTGCGGCCTTTCACAATGAGCAGTTCTTC.

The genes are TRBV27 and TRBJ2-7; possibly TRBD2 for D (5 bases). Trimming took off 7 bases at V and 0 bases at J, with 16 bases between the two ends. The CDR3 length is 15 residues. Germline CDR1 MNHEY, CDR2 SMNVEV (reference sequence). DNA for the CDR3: TGTGCCAGCACCGCACGGGGTTCCTACTCCTACGAGCAGTACTTC. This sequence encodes CASTARGSYSYEQYF.

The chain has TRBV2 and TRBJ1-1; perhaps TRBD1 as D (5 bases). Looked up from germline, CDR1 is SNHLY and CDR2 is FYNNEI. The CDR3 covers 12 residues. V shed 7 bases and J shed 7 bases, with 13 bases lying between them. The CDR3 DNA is TGTGCCAGCATACGGGGGGGGATTGAAGCTTTCTTT. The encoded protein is CASIRGGIEAFF. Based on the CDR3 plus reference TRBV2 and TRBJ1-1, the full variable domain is EPEVTQTPSHQVTQMGQEVILRCVPISNHLYFYWYRQILGQKVEFLVSFYNNEISEKSEIFDDQFSVERPDGSNFTLKIRSTKLEDSAMYFCASIRGGIEAFFGQGTRLTVV.

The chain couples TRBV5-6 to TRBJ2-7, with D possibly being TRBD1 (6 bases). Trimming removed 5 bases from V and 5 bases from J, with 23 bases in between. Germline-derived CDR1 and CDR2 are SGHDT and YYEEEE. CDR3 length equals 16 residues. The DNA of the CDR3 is TGTGCCAGCAGAGTAGGCTCCGGGACAATCCTCGACGAGCAGTACTTC. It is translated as CASRVGSGTILDEQYF. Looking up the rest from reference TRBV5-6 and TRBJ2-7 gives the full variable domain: DAGVTQSPTHLIKTRGQQVTLRCSPKSGHDTVSWYQQALGQGPQFIFQYYEEEERQRGNFPDRFSGHQFPNYSSELNVNALLLGDSALYLCASRVGSGTILDEQYFGPGTRLTVT.

The CDR3 DNA reads TGCGCCAGCAGCTTGCCCATAGCGGGCGACACAGATACGCAGTATTTT. It codes for CASSLPIAGDTDTQYF. The V gene is TRBV5-1, the J gene TRBJ2-3; 7 nucleotides line up with TRBD2. V shed 1 base and J 2 bases; nucleotides not matched to a gene: 7. The germline gives CDR1 SGHRS, CDR2 YFSETQ. This CDR3 is 16 amino acids long.

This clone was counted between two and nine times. The CDR3 DNA is TGTGCCAGCAGCTCGACAGGGTCGGGTGAGCAGTTCTTC. Protein product: CASSSTGSGEQFF. The V gene is TRBV7-3, the J gene TRBJ2-1; 7 bases match TRBD1. CDR3 size: 13 residues. CDR1 and CDR2 from the germline V gene are SGHTA and FQGTGA. V was clipped by 4 bases and J by 9 bases; unmatched bases: 6.

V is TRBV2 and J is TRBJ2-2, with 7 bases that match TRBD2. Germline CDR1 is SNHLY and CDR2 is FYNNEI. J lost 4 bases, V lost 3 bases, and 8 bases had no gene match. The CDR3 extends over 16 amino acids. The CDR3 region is CASSEPSGVGTGELFF. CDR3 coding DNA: TGTGCCAGCAGTGAGCCCAGCGGGGTGGGCACCGGGGAGCTGTTTTTT.

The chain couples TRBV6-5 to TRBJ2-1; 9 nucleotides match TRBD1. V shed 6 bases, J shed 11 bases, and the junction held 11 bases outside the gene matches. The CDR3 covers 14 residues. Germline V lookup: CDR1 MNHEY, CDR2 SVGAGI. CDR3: CASRPGTGSMQQFF. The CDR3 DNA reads TGTGCCAGCAGACCCGGGACAGGGTCAATGCAGCAGTTCTTC.

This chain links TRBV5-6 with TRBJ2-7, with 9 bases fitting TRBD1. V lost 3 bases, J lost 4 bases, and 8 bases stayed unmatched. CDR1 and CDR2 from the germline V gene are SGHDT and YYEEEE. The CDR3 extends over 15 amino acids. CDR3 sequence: CASSWGWGTGYEQYF. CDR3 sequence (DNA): TGTGCCAGCAGCTGGGGATGGGGGACAGGGTACGAGCAGTACTTC.

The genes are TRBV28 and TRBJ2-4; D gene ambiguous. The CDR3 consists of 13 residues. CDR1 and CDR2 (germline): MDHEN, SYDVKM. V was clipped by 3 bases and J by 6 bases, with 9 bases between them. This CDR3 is CASSLAALNIQYF. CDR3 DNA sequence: TGTGCCAGCAGTTTGGCTGCCCTAAACATTCAGTACTTC.

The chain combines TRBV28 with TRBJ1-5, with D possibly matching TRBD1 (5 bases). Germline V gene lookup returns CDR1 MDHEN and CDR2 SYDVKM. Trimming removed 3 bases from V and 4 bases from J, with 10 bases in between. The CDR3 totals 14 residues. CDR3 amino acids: CASSFGRGNQPQHF. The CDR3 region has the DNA TGTGCCAGCAGTTTTGGGAGGGGAAATCAGCCCCAGCATTTT. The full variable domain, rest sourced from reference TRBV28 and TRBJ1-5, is DVKVTQSSRYLVKRTGEKVFLECVQDMDHENMFWYRQDPGLGLRLIYFSYDVKMKEKGDIPEGYSVSREKKERFSLILESASTNQTSMYLCASSFGRGNQPQHFGDGTRLSIL.

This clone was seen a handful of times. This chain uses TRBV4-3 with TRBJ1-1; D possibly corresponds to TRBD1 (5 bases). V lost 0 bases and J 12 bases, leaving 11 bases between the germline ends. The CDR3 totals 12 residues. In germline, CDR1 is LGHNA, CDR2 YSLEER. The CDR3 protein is CASSQDRGRPFF. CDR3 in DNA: TGCGCCAGCAGCCAAGATCGGGGGAGGCCTTTCTTT.

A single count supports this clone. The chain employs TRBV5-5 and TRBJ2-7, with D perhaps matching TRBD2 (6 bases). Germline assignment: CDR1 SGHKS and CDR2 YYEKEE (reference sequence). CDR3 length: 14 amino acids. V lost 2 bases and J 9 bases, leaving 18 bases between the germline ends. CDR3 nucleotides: TGTGCCAGCAGCTTCACAGACGGGGGAAGCGGGCAGTACTTC. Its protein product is CASSFTDGGSGQYF.

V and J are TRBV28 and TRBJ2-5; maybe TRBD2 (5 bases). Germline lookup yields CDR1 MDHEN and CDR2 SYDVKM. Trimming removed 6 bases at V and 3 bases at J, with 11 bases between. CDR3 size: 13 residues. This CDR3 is CASSSTREETQYF. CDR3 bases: TGTGCCAGCAGCTCTACTAGGGAAGAGACCCAGTACTTC. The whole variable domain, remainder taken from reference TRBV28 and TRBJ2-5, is DVKVTQSSRYLVKRTGEKVFLECVQDMDHENMFWYRQDPGLGLRLIYFSYDVKMKEKGDIPEGYSVSREKKERFSLILESASTNQTSMYLCASSSTREETQYFGPGTRLLVL.

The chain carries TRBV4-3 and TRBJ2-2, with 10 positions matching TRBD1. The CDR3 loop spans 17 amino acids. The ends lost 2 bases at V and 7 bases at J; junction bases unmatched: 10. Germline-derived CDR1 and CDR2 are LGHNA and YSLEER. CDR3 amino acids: CASSQFTGTGVFGELFF. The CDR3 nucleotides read TGCGCCAGCAGCCAATTCACCGGGACAGGGGTTTTCGGGGAGCTGTTTTTT.

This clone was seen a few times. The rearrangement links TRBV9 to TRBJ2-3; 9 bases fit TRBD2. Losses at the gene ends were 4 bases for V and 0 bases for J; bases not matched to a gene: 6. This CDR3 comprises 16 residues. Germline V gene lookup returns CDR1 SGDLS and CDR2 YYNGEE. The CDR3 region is CASSHSGGPSTDTQYF. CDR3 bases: TGTGCCAGCAGCCATAGCGGGGGCCCAAGCACAGATACGCAGTATTTT.

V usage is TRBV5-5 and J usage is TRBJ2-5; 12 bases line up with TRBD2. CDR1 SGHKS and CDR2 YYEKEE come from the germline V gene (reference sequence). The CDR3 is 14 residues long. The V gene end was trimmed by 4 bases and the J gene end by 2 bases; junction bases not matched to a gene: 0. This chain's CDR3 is CASSLAGGQETQYF. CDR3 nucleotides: TGTGCCAGCAGCCTAGCGGGGGGGCAAGAGACCCAGTACTTC.

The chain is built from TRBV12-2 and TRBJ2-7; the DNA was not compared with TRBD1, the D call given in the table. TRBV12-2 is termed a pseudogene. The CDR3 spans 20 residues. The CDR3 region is CASRLRVVGSGHYVYYEQYF. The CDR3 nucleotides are TGTGCAAGTCGCTTAAGGGTGGTGGGGTCAGGGCACTACGTTTACTACGAGCAGTACTTC.

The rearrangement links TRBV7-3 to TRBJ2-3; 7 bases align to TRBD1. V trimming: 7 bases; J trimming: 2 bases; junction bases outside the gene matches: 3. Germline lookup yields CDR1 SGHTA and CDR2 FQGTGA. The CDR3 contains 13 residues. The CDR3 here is CASTTGPTDTQYF. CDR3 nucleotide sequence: TGTGCCAGCACGACAGGGCCCACAGATACGCAGTATTTT.

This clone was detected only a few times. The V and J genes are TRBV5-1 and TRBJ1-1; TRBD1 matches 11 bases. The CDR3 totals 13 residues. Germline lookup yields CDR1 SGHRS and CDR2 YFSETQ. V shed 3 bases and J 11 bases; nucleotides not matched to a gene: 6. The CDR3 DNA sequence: TGCGCCAGCAGCTCTCAGGACAGGGGGCTGGCTTTCTTT. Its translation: CASSSQDRGLAFF.

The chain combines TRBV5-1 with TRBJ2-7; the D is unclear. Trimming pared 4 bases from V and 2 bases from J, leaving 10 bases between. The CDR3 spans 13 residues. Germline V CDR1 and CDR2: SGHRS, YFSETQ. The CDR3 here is CASSGSGTYEQYF. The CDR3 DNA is TGCGCCAGCAGCGGTTCAGGTACCTACGAGCAGTACTTC.

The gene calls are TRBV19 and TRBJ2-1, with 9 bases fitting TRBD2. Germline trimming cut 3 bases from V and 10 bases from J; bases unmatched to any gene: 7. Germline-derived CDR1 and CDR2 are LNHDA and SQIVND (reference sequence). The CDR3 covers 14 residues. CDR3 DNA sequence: TGTGCCAGTAGTATCAGGCGGGGGGGCCAAGAGCAGTTCTTC. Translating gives CASSIRRGGQEQFF.

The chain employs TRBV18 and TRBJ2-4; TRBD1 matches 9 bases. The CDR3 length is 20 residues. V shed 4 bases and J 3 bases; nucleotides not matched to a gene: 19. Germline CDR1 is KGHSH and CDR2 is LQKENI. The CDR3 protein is CASSRGGPGTGNLDKNIQYF. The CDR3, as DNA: TGTGCCAGCTCACGCGGGGGACCCGGGACAGGGAATTTGGACAAAAACATTCAGTACTTC.

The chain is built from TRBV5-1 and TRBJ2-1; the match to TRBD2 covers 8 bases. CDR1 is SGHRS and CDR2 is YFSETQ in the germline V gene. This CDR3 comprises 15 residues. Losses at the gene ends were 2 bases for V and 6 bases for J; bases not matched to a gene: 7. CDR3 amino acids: CASSFNRGGLNEQFF. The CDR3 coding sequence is TGCGCCAGCAGCTTCAACCGGGGGGGCCTCAATGAGCAGTTCTTC. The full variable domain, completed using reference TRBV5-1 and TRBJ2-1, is KAGVTQTPRYLIKTRGQQVTLSCSPISGHRSVSWYQQTPGQGLQFLFEYFSETQRNKGNFPGRFSGRQFSNSRSEMNVSTLELGDSALYLCASSFNRGGLNEQFFGPGTRLTVL.